This T cell receptor beta chain appears in the sequencing data of a study of blood T cell repertoires in COVID-19. Study in general: Spain, Italy and the United States supplied samples that represented acute and convalescent COVID-19. Sources were T cells, B-cell-depleted T cells, or PBMCs; the material itself was cDNA or gDNA.

Authors' analysis steps: For nucleated cells, counts were estimated from reference gene primer amplification. Assay used: immunoSEQ multiplex PCR; TCRdb lists only in-frame clones, some missing. V, J and clone size derive from that table, while D and trimming were established from the DNA sequence. The sample yields 150,000 or so clones, roughly 80% seen once. The CDR3 length is 16 residues. J was trimmed by 5 bases and V by 5 bases; bases with no gene match: 13. The germline CDR1 and CDR2 sequences are SGHNT and YENEEA. The gene calls are TRBV11-3 and TRBJ2-5; 8 bases match TRBD2. Sequencing was carried out using peripheral blood. The sequence came from a woman between 45 and 65 years old with active or convalescent COVID-19. The CDR3 region is CASSHSGAYNGETQYF. In nucleotides, the CDR3 is TGTGCCAGCAGCCATAGCGGGGCTTACAACGGGGAGACCCAGTACTTC.